Presented here are 5 T cell receptor beta chains from one specimen sequenced in a study of neurological immune-mediated disorders. TCRdb itself ran the 5' RACE reads through MiXCR, one entry per CDR3 protein. The sample holds roughly 100,000 distinct CDR3 sequences, 11% seen once. Time point indicated: longitudinal time-point 3. Sequencing was done on a sample of PBMCs. These receptors all stem from a female donor with HTLV-1-associated myelopathy (HAM/TSP).

In this sample, this clonotype turned up a few times. J is TRBJ1-5 and V is TRBV11-2; D gene unclear. Per germline, CDR1 SGHAT and CDR2 FQNNGV. The CDR3 loop spans 13 amino acids. V was clipped by 2 bases and J by 7 bases, with 9 bases between them. The CDR3 reads CASSLSSEQPQHF. The CDR3 DNA reads as TGTGCCAGCAGCTTATCGTCCGAACAGCCCCAGCATTTT.

This clonotype was seen ten or more times. The V gene is TRBV7-2, the J gene TRBJ2-1; 11 bases are a match to TRBD2. The CDR3 runs 13 residues. The germline V gene encodes CDR1 SGHTA and CDR2 FQGNSA. V gave up 8 bases and J gave up 5 bases; unmatched junction bases: 2. CDR3 coding DNA: TGTGCCAGCGGGACTAGCGGTAACAATGAGCAGTTCTTC. This encodes CASGTSGNNEQFF.

The table lists this clonotype with many counts. The genes are TRBV12-3 or TRBV12-4 and TRBJ2-7; 10 nucleotides line up with TRBD2. Trimming removed 6 bases from V and 0 bases from J; junction bases left unmatched: 2. CDR3 length: 14 amino acids. The CDR3 protein is CASRLAGASYEQYF. The CDR3 DNA follows: TGTGCCAGCAGGCTAGCGGGGGCCTCCTACGAGCAGTACTTC.

Many counts were recorded for this clonotype. This chain joins TRBV5-1 and TRBJ1-1, with a weak D call TRBD1 (5 bases). CDR1 is SGHRS and CDR2 is YFSETQ in the germline V gene. The CDR3 length is 14 residues. Trimming took off 5 bases at V and 4 bases at J, with 15 bases between the two ends. This CDR3 reads CASRQGGRITEAFF. The CDR3 DNA is TGCGCCAGCAGGCAGGGCGGGCGTATCACTGAAGCTTTCTTT.

The chain recombines TRBV19 with TRBJ2-1, with D unclear. V shed 3 bases and J shed 10 bases, with 10 bases lying between them. Germline V CDR1 and CDR2: LNHDA, SQIVND (reference sequence). The CDR3 contains 12 residues. The CDR3 loop is CASSIGRREQFF. For the CDR3, the DNA is TGTGCCAGTAGTATCGGTAGGAGAGAGCAGTTCTTC.